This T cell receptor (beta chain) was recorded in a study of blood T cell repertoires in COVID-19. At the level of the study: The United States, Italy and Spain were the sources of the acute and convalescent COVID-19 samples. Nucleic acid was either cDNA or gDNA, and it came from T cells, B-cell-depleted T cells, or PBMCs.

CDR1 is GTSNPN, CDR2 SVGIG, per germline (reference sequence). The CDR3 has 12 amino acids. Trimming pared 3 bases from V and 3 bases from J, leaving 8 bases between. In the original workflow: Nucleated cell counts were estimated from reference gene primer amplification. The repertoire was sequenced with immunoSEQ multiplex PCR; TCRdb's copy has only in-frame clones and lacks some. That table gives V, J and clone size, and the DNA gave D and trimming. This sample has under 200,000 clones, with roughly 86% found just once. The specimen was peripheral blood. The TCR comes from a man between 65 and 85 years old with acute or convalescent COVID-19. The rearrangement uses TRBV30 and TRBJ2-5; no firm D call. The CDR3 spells CAWRASEETQYF. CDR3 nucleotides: TGTGCCTGGAGGGCATCCGAAGAGACCCAGTACTTC.